These 5 T cell receptor beta chains originate from one sample sequenced in a study of blood T cell repertoires in COVID-19. Clones were read by immunoSEQ multiplex PCR, and TCRdb kept only the in-frame ones, dropping some. The sample carries about 110,000 clones, about 87% recorded once. Sequenced sample: peripheral blood. These receptors all stem from a woman between 50 and 59 years old with acute or convalescent COVID-19.

This clone came up a few times. The chain recombines TRBV27 with TRBJ1-2, with TRBD1 matching 8 bases. Germline V lookup: CDR1 MNHEY, CDR2 SMNVEV (reference sequence). The length of the CDR3 is 15 residues. Trimming took 4 bases from V and 6 from J; bases not matched to a gene: 10. CDR3 nucleotides: TGTGCCAGCAGTTCAGGACAGGGTAGAACGCATGGCTACACCTTC. Protein: CASSSGQGRTHGYTF.

This chain links TRBV13 with TRBJ2-3, with 13 nucleotides matching TRBD2. Germline V gene sequence: CDR1 PRHDT, CDR2 FYEKMQ (reference sequence). J was trimmed by 7 bases and V by 3 bases; bases with no gene match: 4. This CDR3 has 15 amino acids. This chain's CDR3 is CASSLTSGGLNTQYF. CDR3 sequence (DNA): TGTGCCAGCAGCTTGACTAGCGGGGGGCTAAATACGCAGTATTTT.

Written as DNA, the CDR3 is TGTGCCAGTAGTGCTCGGGAAGCGGATACGCAGTATTTT. It encodes CASSAREADTQYF. This chain connects TRBV19 to TRBJ2-3; D is perhaps TRBD2 (5 bases). Looked up from germline, CDR1 is LNHDA and CDR2 is SQIVND (reference sequence). The CDR3 runs 13 residues. The germline V and J ends were trimmed by 5 bases and 6 bases, with 12 bases remaining between them.

A note on this clone: Distinct nucleotide sequences in the sample also encode this CDR3. The chain links TRBV7-9 to TRBJ2-4; no clear D gene. The CDR3 totals 15 residues. Germline loops: CDR1 SEHNR, CDR2 FQNEAQ (reference sequence). V was trimmed by 5 bases and J by 0 bases, leaving 11 bases between them. CDR3 region: CASSPLGVAKNIQYF. In DNA, the CDR3 is TGTGCCAGCAGCCCTCTCGGAGTAGCCAAAAACATTCAGTACTTC.

This clone appeared a single time. This chain links TRBV2 with TRBJ2-7; 7 bases agree with TRBD1. Trimming at V came to 6 bases and at J to 2 bases, leaving 4 bases not matched to a gene. Germline-derived CDR1 and CDR2 are SNHLY and FYNNEI. The CDR3 loop spans 13 amino acids. This chain's CDR3 is CASSPTGAYEQYF. CDR3 coding DNA: TGTGCCAGCAGCCCCACAGGGGCCTACGAGCAGTACTTC.